The clone carrying this T cell receptor beta chain was observed many times. The antigen remains undetermined. TCRdb re-analysed the RT-PCR reads in MiXCR, keeping a single row per CDR3 protein. The repertoire holds 300,000 to 350,000 distinct CDR3 sequences, with roughly a fifth as singletons. The sample belongs to a study of response to subunit inactivated influenza vaccine. Study-wide findings and caveats: The authors suggested that few new T cells are recruited per seasonal influenza vaccination.

The CDR3 has 16 residues. The specimen comprised PBMCs from blood, sampled about 20 months after vaccination. The chain joins TRBV21-1 to TRBJ1-2; the table's D call of TRBD1 was not tested on the DNA. TRBV21-1 is a documented pseudogene. The clonotype originates from a man between 45 and 75 years old who received an inactivated influenza vaccine. CDR3 sequence: CASSTFPPAANYGYTF. CDR3 nucleotide sequence: TGTGCCAGCAGCACATTCCCCCCGGCGGCTAACTATGGCTACACCTTC.